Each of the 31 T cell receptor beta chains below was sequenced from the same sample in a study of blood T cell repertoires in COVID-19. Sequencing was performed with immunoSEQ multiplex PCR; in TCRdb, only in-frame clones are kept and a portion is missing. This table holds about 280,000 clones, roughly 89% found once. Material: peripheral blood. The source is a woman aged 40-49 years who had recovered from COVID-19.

The CDR3 region has the DNA TGTGCCAGCAGTGGGGGCGGGAGCTACACAGATACGCAGTATTTT. It is translated as CASSGGGSYTDTQYF. The rearrangement links TRBV6-4 to TRBJ2-3, with TRBD2 matching 7 bases. The ends lost 4 bases at V and 2 bases at J; junction bases unmatched: 6. Germline CDR1 is MRHNA and CDR2 is SNTAGT. The CDR3 is 15 residues long.

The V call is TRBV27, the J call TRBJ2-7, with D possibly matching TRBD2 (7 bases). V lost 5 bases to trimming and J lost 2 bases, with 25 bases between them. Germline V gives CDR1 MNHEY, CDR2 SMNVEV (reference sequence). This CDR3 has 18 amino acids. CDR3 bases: TGTGCCAGCAGTGGGCCCAGCCCTAGACAGGCGGGGGCCTACGAGCAGTACTTC. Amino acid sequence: CASSGPSPRQAGAYEQYF.

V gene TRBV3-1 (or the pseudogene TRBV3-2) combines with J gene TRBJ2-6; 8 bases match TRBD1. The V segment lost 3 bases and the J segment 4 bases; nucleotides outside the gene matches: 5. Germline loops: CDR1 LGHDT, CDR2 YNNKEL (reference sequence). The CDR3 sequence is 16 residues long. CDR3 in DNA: TGTGCCAGCAGCCACCTCAGGGGGCGAGGGGCCAACGTCCTGACTTTC. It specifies CASSHLRGRGANVLTF.

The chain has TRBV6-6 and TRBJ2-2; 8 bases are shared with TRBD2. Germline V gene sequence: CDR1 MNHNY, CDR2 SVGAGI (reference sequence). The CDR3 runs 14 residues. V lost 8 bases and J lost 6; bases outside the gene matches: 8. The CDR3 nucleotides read TGTGCCAGCCGGGGCGGGAGGTCCGCCGGGGAGCTGTTTTTT. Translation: CASRGGRSAGELFF.

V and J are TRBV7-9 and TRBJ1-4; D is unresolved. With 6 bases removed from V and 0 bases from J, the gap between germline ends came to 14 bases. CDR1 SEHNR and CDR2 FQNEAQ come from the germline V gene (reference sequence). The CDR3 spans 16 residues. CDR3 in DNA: TGTGCCAGCAGATTGGGAGATAGCGCAACTAATGAAAAACTGTTTTTT. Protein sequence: CASRLGDSATNEKLFF. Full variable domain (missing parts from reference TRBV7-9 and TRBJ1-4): DTGVSQNPRHKITKRGQNVTFRCDPISEHNRLYWYRQTLGQGPEFLTYFQNEAQLEKSRLLSDRFSAERPKGSFSTLEIQRTEQGDSAMYLCASRLGDSATNEKLFFGSGTQLSVL.

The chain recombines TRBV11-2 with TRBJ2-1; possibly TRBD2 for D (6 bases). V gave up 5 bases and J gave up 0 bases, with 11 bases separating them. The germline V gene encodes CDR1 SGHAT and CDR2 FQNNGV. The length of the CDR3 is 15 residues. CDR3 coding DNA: TGTGCCAGCAGCGTAGGAGGGAGCTCCTACAATGAGCAGTTCTTC. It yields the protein CASSVGGSSYNEQFF.

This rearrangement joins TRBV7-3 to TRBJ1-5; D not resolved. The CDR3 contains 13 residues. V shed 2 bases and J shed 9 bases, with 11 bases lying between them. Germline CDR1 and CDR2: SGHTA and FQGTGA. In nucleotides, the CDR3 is TGTGCCAGCAGCTTATGGGGAGGCGGGCCCCAGCATTTT. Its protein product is CASSLWGGGPQHF.

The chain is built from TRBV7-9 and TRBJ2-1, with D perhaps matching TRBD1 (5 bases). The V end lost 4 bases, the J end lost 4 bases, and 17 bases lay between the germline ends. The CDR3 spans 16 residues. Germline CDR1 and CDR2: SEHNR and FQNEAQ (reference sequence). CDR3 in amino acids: CASSWGADLKYNEQFF. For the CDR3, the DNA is TGTGCCAGCAGCTGGGGCGCGGACCTAAAATACAATGAGCAGTTCTTC.

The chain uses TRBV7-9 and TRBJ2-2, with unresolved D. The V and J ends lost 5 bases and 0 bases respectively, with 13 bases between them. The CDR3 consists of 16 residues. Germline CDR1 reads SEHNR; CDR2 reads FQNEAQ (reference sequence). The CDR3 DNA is TGTGCCAGCAGCAGCTTCGAGGCACCGAACACCGGGGAGCTGTTTTTT. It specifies CASSSFEAPNTGELFF.

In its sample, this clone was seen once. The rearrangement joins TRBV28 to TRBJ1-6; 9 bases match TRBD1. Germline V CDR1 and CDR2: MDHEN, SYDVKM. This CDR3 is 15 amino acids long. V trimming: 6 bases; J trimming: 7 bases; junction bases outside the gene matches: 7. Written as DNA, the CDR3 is TGTGCCAGCAGATCCGGGACAGGGATGAATTCACCCCTCCACTTT. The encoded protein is CASRSGTGMNSPLHF.

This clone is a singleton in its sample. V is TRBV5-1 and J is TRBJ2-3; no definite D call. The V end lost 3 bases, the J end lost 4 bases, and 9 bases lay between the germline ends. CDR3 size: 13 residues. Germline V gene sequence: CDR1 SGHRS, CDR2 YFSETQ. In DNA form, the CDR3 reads TGCGCCAGCAGCTCAAGCTTGGCAGATACGCAGTATTTT. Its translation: CASSSSLADTQYF.

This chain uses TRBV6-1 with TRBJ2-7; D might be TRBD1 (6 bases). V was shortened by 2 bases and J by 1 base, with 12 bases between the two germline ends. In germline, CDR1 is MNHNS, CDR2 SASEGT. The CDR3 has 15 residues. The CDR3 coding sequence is TGTGCCAGCAGTGAATTTCAGGGGAGTTCCTACGAGCAGTACTTC. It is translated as CASSEFQGSSYEQYF.

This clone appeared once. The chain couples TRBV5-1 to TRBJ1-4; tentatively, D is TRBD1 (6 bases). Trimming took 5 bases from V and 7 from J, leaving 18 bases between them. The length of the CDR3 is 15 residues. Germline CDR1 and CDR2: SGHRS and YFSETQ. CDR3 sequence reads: CASRVSGTPSEKLFF. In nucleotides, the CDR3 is TGCGCCAGCAGAGTTAGCGGGACACCCTCTGAAAAACTGTTTTTT.

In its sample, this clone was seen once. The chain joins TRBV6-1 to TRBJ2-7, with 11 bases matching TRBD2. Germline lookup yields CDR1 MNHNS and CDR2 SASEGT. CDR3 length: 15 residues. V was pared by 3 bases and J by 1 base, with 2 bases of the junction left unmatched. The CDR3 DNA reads TGTGCCAGCAGTGACACTAGCGGGAGTTCCTACGAGCAGTACTTC. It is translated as CASSDTSGSSYEQYF.

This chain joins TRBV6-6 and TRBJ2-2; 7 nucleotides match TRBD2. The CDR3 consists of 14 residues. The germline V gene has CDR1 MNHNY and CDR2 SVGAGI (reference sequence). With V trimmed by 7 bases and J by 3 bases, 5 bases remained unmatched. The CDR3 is CASTPGGYTGELFF. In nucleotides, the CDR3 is TGTGCCAGCACTCCGGGAGGTTACACCGGGGAGCTGTTTTTT.

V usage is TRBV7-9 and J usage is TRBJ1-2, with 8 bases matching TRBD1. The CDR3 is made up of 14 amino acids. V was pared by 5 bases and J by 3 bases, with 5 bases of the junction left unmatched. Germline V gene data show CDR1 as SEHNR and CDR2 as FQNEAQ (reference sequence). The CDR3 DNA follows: TGTGCCAGCAGCCATACAGGGGGGGACTATGGCTACACCTTC. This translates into CASSHTGGDYGYTF.

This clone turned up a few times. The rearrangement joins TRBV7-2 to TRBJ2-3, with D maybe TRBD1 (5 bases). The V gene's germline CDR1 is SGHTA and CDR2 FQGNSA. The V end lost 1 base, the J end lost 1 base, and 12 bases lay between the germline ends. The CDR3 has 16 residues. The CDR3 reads CASSLGPAQGTDTQYF. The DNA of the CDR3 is TGTGCCAGCAGCTTAGGCCCCGCACAGGGCACAGATACGCAGTATTTT.

This CDR3 is CASTMTGPGTQYF. Here the CDR3 DNA reads TGTGCCAGCACCATGACAGGCCCAGGGACCCAGTACTTC. The J gene is TRBJ2-5, the V gene TRBV28, with D perhaps TRBD1 (6 bases). The CDR3 contains 13 residues. Per germline, CDR1 MDHEN and CDR2 SYDVKM. V was pared by 7 bases and J by 7 bases, with 16 bases between. Filled out from reference TRBV28 and TRBJ2-5, the complete variable domain reads DVKVTQSSRYLVKRTGEKVFLECVQDMDHENMFWYRQDPGLGLRLIYFSYDVKMKEKGDIPEGYSVSREKKERFSLILESASTNQTSMYLCASTMTGPGTQYFGPGTRLLVL.

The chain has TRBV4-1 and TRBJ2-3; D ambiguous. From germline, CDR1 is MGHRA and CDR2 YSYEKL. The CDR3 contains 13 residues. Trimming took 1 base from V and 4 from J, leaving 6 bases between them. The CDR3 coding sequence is TGCGCCAGCAGCCAAGTCAGCGCAGATACGCAGTATTTT. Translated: CASSQVSADTQYF.

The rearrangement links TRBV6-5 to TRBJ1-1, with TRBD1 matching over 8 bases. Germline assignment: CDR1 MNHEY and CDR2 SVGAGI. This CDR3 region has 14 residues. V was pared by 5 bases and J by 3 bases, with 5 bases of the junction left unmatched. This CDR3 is CASSQQGGDTEAFF. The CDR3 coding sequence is TGTGCCAGCAGTCAACAGGGGGGTGACACTGAAGCTTTCTTT.

The CDR3 reads CASRAARDYGYTF. The CDR3 DNA is TGTGCCAGTCGCGCGGCCAGGGACTATGGCTACACCTTC. The V and J genes are TRBV2 and TRBJ1-2, with D possibly TRBD1 on 5 matching bases. CDR1 is SNHLY, CDR2 FYNNEI, per germline. The CDR3 contains 13 residues. V dropped 9 bases and J dropped 3 bases, with 14 bases sitting between them.

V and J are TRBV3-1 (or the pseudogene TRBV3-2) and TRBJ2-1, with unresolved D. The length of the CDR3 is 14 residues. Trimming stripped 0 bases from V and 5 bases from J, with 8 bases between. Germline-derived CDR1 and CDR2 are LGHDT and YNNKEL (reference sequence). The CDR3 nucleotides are TGTGCCAGCAGCCAAGATCTAGTCAACAATGAGCAGTTCTTC. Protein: CASSQDLVNNEQFF.

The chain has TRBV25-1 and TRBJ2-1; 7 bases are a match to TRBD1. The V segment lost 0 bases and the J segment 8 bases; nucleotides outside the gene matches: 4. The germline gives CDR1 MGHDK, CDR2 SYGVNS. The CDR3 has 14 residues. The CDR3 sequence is CASSEYLGGHEQFF. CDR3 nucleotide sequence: TGTGCCAGCAGTGAATATTTAGGGGGCCATGAGCAGTTCTTC.

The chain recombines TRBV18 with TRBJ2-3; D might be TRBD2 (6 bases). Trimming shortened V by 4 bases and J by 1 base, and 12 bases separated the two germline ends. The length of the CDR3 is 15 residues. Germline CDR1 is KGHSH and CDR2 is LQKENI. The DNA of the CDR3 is TGTGCCAGCTCACGTACAGGAGGGGGCACAGATACGCAGTATTTT. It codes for CASSRTGGGTDTQYF.

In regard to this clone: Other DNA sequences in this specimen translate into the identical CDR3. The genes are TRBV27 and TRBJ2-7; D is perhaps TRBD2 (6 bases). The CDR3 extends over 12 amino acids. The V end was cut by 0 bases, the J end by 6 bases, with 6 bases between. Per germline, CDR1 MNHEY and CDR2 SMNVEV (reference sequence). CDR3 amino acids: CASSLSGGEQYF. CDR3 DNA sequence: TGTGCCAGCAGTTTATCGGGGGGCGAGCAGTACTTC.

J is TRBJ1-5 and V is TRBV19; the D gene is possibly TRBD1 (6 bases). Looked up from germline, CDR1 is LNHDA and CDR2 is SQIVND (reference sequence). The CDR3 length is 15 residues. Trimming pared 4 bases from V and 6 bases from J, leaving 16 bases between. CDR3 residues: CASSTDGQSVQPQHF. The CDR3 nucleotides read TGTGCCAGTAGTACCGACGGACAGTCGGTTCAGCCCCAGCATTTT.

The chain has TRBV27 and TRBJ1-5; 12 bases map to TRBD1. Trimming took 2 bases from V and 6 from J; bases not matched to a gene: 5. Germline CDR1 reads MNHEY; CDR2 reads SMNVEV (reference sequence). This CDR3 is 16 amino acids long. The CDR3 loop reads CASSLRGQGASQPQHF. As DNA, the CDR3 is TGTGCCAGCAGTTTAAGGGGACAGGGGGCTTCTCAGCCCCAGCATTTT.

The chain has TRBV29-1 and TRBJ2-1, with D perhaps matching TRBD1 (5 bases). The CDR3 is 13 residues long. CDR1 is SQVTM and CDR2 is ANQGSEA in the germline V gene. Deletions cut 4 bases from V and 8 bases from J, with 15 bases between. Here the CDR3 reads CSVVVGWGDEQFF. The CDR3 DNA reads TGCAGCGTTGTTGTAGGTTGGGGCGATGAGCAGTTCTTC.

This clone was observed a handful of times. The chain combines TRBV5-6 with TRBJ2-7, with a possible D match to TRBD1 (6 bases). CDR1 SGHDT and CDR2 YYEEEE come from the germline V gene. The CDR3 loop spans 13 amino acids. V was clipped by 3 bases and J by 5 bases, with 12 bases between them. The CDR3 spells CASSSGTIDEQYF. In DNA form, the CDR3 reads TGTGCCAGCAGCTCCGGGACAATCGACGAGCAGTACTTC. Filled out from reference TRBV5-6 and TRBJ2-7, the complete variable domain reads DAGVTQSPTHLIKTRGQQVTLRCSPKSGHDTVSWYQQALGQGPQFIFQYYEEEERQRGNFPDRFSGHQFPNYSSELNVNALLLGDSALYLCASSSGTIDEQYFGPGTRLTVT.

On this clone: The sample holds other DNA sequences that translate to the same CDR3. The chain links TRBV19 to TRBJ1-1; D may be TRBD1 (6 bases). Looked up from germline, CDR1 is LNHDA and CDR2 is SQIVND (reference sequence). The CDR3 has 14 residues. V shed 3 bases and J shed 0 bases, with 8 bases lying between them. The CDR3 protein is CASSIQGMNTEAFF. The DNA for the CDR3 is TGTGCCAGTAGTATTCAGGGGATGAACACTGAAGCTTTCTTT.

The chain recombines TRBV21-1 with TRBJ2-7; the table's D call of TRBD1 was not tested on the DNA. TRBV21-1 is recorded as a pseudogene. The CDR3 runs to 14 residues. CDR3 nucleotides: TGTGCCAGCAGCAAAGAGCCAAGGGGCTACGAGCAGTACTTC. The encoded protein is CASSKEPRGYEQYF.